Included here is one T cell receptor (beta chain) sequence, with context. Antigen: not known. This record belongs to a study of cytomegalovirus exposure and HLA in healthy donors. Overall study: An analysis done earlier identified 100 million to 140 million unique TCR beta sequences from approximately 180 million T cells. Findings and caveats of the study: Both high specificity and high sensitivity reportedly marked the classifier's diagnosis of cytomegalovirus status.

V was trimmed by 6 bases and J by 2 bases, leaving 13 bases between them. The germline CDR1 and CDR2 sequences are MNHEY and SVGAGI. The CDR3 spans 15 residues. PCR was performed using 60 Vbeta and 13 Jbeta primers. Only in-frame clones appear in the TCRdb table, and some are missing; sequencing was by immunoSEQ multiplex PCR. The sample includes some 130,000 clones, around 82% seen only once; the top ten take about 11%. The V gene is TRBV6-5, the J gene TRBJ2-2, with D possibly matching TRBD2 (6 bases). The sequencing sample was made of PBMCs. The receptor comes from a male donor in good health and CMV-seropositive. The CDR3 region is CASSASGDNTGELFF. CDR3 nucleotide sequence: TGTGCCAGCAGCGCCTCGGGGGATAACACCGGGGAGCTGTTTTTT.